This T cell receptor (beta chain) was profiled in a study of blood T cell repertoires in COVID-19. Study-wide background: T cells, B-cell-depleted T cells, or PBMCs supplied cDNA or gDNA.

The V gene's germline CDR1 is LNHDA and CDR2 SQIVND (reference sequence). This CDR3 has 16 residues. V was cut by 4 bases and J by 8 bases, with 18 bases left in between. Sequencing used immunoSEQ multiplex PCR; TCRdb keeps in-frame clones, though not all of them. Of about 210,000 clones detected, around 80% appear once; the ten largest clones hold about 8.9%. The sample taken for sequencing was peripheral blood. This receptor was identified in a woman between 50 and 59 years old with acute or convalescent COVID-19. The chain employs TRBV19 and TRBJ1-6; tentatively, D is TRBD1 (6 bases). Here the CDR3 DNA reads TGTGCCAGTAGTACGATACAGGGTGGGATTTATTCACCCCTCCACTTT. Protein: CASSTIQGGIYSPLHF.